This TCR beta chain was recorded in a study of PD-L1 blockade in urothelial cancer. The wider study: Individuals in the cohort had been given 0 to 3 earlier chemotherapy regimens. It was at 3 weeks (second dose) and 6 weeks after treatment start that blood was analyzed. Whole-study findings and limits: Lower than median blood TCR clonality before treatment predicted better survival.

The CDR3 runs to 14 residues. From germline, CDR1 is SGHTA and CDR2 FQGNSA. After removal of 5 bases from V and 8 bases from J, the junction contained 6 bases not matched to a gene. Measured with immunoSEQ multiplex PCR; TCRdb has only the in-frame clones, and not every one. The data show about 26,000 clones, 75% to 90% seen once. To note about this clone: Its target is not known.

Patients suffered from locally advanced or metastatic urothelial carcinoma. The material was PBMCs, obtained around atezolizumab (anti-PD-L1) treatment. J is TRBJ1-4 and V is TRBV7-2; 9 nucleotides line up with TRBD1. The sequence came from a man in his sixties with urothelial cancer. The CDR3 loop reads CASSRGQGREKLFF. CDR3 sequence (DNA): TGTGCCAGCAGCAGGGGACAGGGACGCGAAAAACTGTTTTTT.